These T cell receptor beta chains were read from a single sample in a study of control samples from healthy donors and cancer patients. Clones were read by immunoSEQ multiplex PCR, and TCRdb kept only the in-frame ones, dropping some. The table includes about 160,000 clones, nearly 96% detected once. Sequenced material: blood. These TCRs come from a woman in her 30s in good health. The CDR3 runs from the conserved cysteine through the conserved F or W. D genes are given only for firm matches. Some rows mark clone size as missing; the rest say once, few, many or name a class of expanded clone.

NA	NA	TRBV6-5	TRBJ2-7	CASSYSEGLSSYEQYF	TGTGCCAGCAGTTACTCGGAGGGGCTGAGCTCCTACGAGCAGTACTTC
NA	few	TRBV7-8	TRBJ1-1	CASSFGMVKGTTEAFF	TGTGCCAGCAGCTTCGGCATGGTGAAGGGAACCACTGAAGCTTTCTTT
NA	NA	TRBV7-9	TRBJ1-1	CASSSRDPMNTEAFF	TGTGCCAGCAGCTCCCGGGACCCCATGAACACTGAAGCTTTCTTT
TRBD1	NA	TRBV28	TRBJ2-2	CASRTGGNTGELFF	TGTGCCAGCCGGACAGGGGGCAACACCGGGGAGCTGTTTTTT
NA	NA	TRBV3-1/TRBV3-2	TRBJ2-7	CASSQGTGFSYEQYF	TGTGCCAGCAGCCAAGGGACCGGGTTTTCCTACGAGCAGTACTTC
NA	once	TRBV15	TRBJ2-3	CATSRERGQDTQYF	TGTGCCACCAGCAGAGAGAGGGGTCAAGATACGCAGTATTTT
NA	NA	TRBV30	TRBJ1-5	CAWRPENSNQPQHF	TGTGCCTGGAGGCCGGAAAATAGCAATCAGCCCCAGCATTTT
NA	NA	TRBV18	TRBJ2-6	CASSPSSGANVLTF	TGTGCCAGCTCACCCTCCTCTGGGGCCAACGTCCTGACTTTC
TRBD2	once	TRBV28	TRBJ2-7	CASSPRAGLAGWGYEQYF	TGTGCCAGCAGTCCTCGTGCCGGACTAGCGGGATGGGGGTACGAGCAGTACTTC
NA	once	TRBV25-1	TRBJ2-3	CASREGGGRTDTQYF	TGTGCCAGCAGGGAAGGGGGTGGACGCACAGATACGCAGTATTTT
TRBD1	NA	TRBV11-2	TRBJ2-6	CASTSMDRASSGANVLTF	TGTGCCAGCACCTCAATGGACAGGGCTAGCTCTGGGGCCAACGTCCTGACTTTC
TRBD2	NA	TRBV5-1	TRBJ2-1	CASRRTSGVYNEQFF	TGCGCCAGCAGGAGGACTAGCGGAGTCTACAATGAGCAGTTCTTC
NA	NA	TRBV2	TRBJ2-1	CASSEAGRSEQFF	TGTGCCAGCAGTGAAGCGGGGAGGAGTGAGCAGTTCTTC
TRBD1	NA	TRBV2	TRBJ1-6	CASSEQGAGNSPLHF	TGTGCCAGCAGTGAACAGGGGGCTGGTAATTCACCCCTCCACTTT
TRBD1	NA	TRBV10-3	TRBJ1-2	CAISEVDRELYGYTF	TGTGCCATCAGTGAGGTGGACAGGGAGCTATACGGCTACACCTTC
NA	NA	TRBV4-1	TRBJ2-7	CASSQELGTTYEQYF	TGCGCCAGCAGCCAAGAACTAGGGACGACCTACGAGCAGTACTTC
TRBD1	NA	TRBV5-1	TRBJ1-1	CASSGTGGTEAFF	TGCGCCAGTTCCGGGACAGGGGGCACTGAAGCTTTCTTT
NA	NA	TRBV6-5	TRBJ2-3	CASMLTEATDTQYF	TGTGCCAGCATGCTCACGGAAGCCACAGATACGCAGTATTTT